This entry lists 12 T cell receptor beta chains sequenced from one sample in a study of a mutant IDH1 vaccine in newly diagnosed glioma. The protocol was immunoSEQ multiplex PCR, while the TCRdb copy is restricted to in-frame clones and leaves out a portion. The sample records around 50,000 clones, around 84% being singletons. Their antigens are not known. Time point in this sample: week 35, safety follow-up. In every dose of vaccine, 300 ug of mutant IDH1 20-mer peptide was given alongside topical imiquimod. The sample here was PBMCs, taken from a glioma patient whose treatment included an IDH1 peptide vaccine. Receptor source: a woman aged 18-30 years with glioma.

The J gene is TRBJ1-2, the V gene TRBV27, with D perhaps matching TRBD1 (5 bases). The CDR3 contains 12 residues. The germline V gene encodes CDR1 MNHEY and CDR2 SMNVEV (reference sequence). The V end lost 7 bases, the J end lost 2 bases, and 8 bases lay between the germline ends. The CDR3: CASKDRNYGYTF. The CDR3, as DNA: TGTGCCAGCAAAGACAGAAACTATGGCTACACCTTC.

There are a few counts of this clone. V is TRBV7-9 and J is TRBJ2-6; 9 positions agree with TRBD2. Trimming took 0 bases from V and 0 from J; bases not matched to a gene: 6. Germline V gene sequence: CDR1 SEHNR, CDR2 FQNEAQ (reference sequence). This CDR3 comprises 19 residues. The chain's CDR3 is CASSLARGGTVSGANVLTF. The DNA for the CDR3 is TGTGCCAGCAGCTTAGCGCGGGGGGGGACGGTCTCTGGGGCCAACGTCCTGACTTTC.

The J gene is TRBJ2-7, the V gene TRBV6-4; 7 bases align to TRBD2. This CDR3 spans 16 amino acids. CDR1 and CDR2 (germline): MRHNA, SNTAGT. V dropped 4 bases and J dropped 0; count of bases not matched to a gene: 9. This chain's CDR3 is CASSGGLAASSYEQYF. In DNA, the CDR3 is TGTGCCAGCAGTGGCGGGCTAGCGGCAAGCTCCTACGAGCAGTACTTC.

This clone was seen just once. The J gene is TRBJ2-5, the V gene TRBV9; D gene unclear. CDR3 length: 15 amino acids. V was cut by 2 bases and J by 1 base, with 12 bases left in between. Germline values: CDR1 SGDLS, CDR2 YYNGEE. The CDR3 nucleotides read TGTGCCAGCAGCGTTGGTCGGCCACCCCAAGAGACCCAGTACTTC. Translation: CASSVGRPPQETQYF.

This chain links TRBV5-1 with TRBJ2-2; D uncertain. The V end lost 3 bases, the J end lost 1 base, and 10 bases lay between the germline ends. This CDR3 contains 15 residues. The germline V gene has CDR1 SGHRS and CDR2 YFSETQ. The CDR3 sequence is CASSWQAENTGELFF. In DNA, the CDR3 is TGCGCCAGCAGCTGGCAGGCAGAGAACACCGGGGAGCTGTTTTTT.

This clone was picked up one time. The chain combines TRBV7-8 with TRBJ1-1; unclear D gene. This CDR3 region has 16 residues. CDR1 and CDR2 (germline): SGHVS, FQNEAQ. V was trimmed by 4 bases and J by 2 bases, leaving 17 bases between them. The CDR3 is CASSYRRGAGNTEAFF. The CDR3 DNA sequence: TGTGCCAGCAGCTATAGAAGAGGTGCAGGCAACACTGAAGCTTTCTTT.

V gene TRBV14 combines with J gene TRBJ1-1; 10 bases match TRBD1. Germline V CDR1 and CDR2: SGHDN, FVKESK. Germline trimming cut 1 base from V and 3 bases from J; bases unmatched to any gene: 8. The CDR3 length is 17 residues. For the CDR3, the DNA is TGTGCCAGCAGCCAAGCCCGGGACAGGGGACCTTACACTGAAGCTTTCTTT. It codes for CASSQARDRGPYTEAFF.

The chain links TRBV7-2 to TRBJ1-5; D is perhaps TRBD1 (6 bases). This CDR3 has 14 amino acids. Trimming shortened V by 5 bases and J by 5 bases, and 13 bases separated the two germline ends. Germline CDR1 and CDR2: SGHTA and FQGNSA. This CDR3 reads CASSHPGGDQPQHF. The CDR3, as DNA: TGTGCCAGCAGCCACCCTGGGGGCGATCAGCCCCAGCATTTT.

The CDR3 DNA reads TGCGCCAGCAGCTTAGACAGGAGGCAAGAGACCCAGTACTTC. It is translated as CASSLDRRQETQYF. The genes are TRBV5-1 and TRBJ2-5, with a weak D call TRBD1 (6 bases). The CDR3 is made up of 14 amino acids. In germline, CDR1 is SGHRS, CDR2 YFSETQ. Trimming removed 2 bases from V and 2 bases from J, with 10 bases in between.

The chain employs TRBV27 and TRBJ1-4; the D is unclear. V was trimmed by 5 bases and J by 8 bases, leaving 21 bases between them. Germline-derived CDR1 and CDR2 are MNHEY and SMNVEV (reference sequence). This CDR3 is built from 16 residues. The CDR3 protein is CASSPGRLDRNEKLFF. CDR3 DNA: TGTGCCAGCAGTCCTGGTCGCCTGGACCGTAACGAAAAACTGTTTTTT.

The chain couples TRBV7-2 to TRBJ1-2; no clear D. The germline V and J ends were trimmed by 5 bases and 7 bases, with 14 bases remaining between them. Per the germline V gene, CDR1 is SGHTA and CDR2 is FQGNSA. The CDR3 sequence is 13 residues long. The CDR3, as DNA: TGTGCCAGCAGCCTGACGGGGTCCGGTGGCTACACCTTC. This gives the protein CASSLTGSGGYTF.

The DNA for the CDR3 is TGCGCCAGCAGACGGCACACAACTAGCACAGATACGCAGTATTTT. The encoded protein is CASRRHTTSTDTQYF. The rearrangement uses TRBV23-1 and TRBJ2-3, with D unclear. TRBV23-1 is an open reading frame whose function is uncertain. With 6 bases removed from V and 0 bases from J, the gap between germline ends came to 13 bases. The CDR3 extends over 15 amino acids.